This T cell receptor beta chain was sequenced in a study of blood T cell repertoires in COVID-19 (dated by TCRdb to the early 2020s). Study-level background: The collaborator samples originated in the United States, Italy and Spain and spanned the acute and convalescent phases of COVID-19. The prospective study material was composed of cDNA or gDNA derived from T cells, B-cell-depleted T cells, or PBMCs. Deeply sampled blood TCRbeta repertoires from subjects exposed to, actively infected with, or recovered from COVID-19 were included in the dataset. The repertoires were released in a freely available public database meant as a resource for research on the immune response to SARS-CoV-2. Samples were obtained from the ongoing ImmuneRACE study (first 160 participants) and from some 1,300 subjects provided by 6 global collaborators. Nearly every sample came with metadata listing a de-identified subject ID, COVID-19 status, age in years and sex. Where available, HLA class I and class II types were taken from metadata supplied by the sample provider and were not determined by assay-based typing.

As encoded in the germline V gene (reference sequence), CDR1 is SEHNR while CDR2 is FQNEAQ. Reading from cysteine to phenylalanine, the CDR3 counts 14 amino acids. The only DNA kept is the CDR3, 42 bases in frame from the first base. From V the trimming removes 1 base and from J it removes 10 bases, while the gene matches leave 6 bases of the junction unaccounted for. At one collaborating source in Seattle, patients were enrolled during active infection and were followed longitudinally through the course of disease. Each collaborating institution followed its own protocols to collect whole blood in K2EDTA tubes. Collaborator samples were shipped for TCRbeta analysis as frozen whole blood, isolated PBMCs, or DNA extracted from either sample type. TCRbeta CDR3 regions were amplified from genomic DNA by means of the immunoSEQ Assay, a bias-controlled multiplex PCR. In the authors' own workflow: Within the assay, amplification of reference gene primers was used to estimate how many nucleated cells each sample contained. To quantify the absolute abundance of each unique TCRbeta CDR3 rearrangement, sequence reads were collapsed and filtered. For each sample, productive Simpson clonality was calculated by taking the square root of Simpson's diversity index across productive rearrangements. TCRdb stores this immuneACCESS table with in-frame sequences only. Part of the clones is absent; in the studies checked, under half of the shortfall reflects unresolved V genes, and no reason is known for the rest. That table supplies the V and J calls and clone size; D and trimming were determined from the DNA. This sample holds 40,000 to 60,000 clones; more than 75% were observed only once. The top ten clonotypes cover under 2.5% of the sample.

This clone has just a few counts. It has no known antigen specificity. Base qualities are not at hand, and no much larger clone is one base apart. What the work shows at the level of the full study, not this receptor alone: Clinical and demographic metadata were provided uncurated, with the amount varying by source and participant.

The material sequenced was peripheral blood. The source is a woman older than 75 with COVID-19, enrolled during active disease. The chain joins TRBV7-9 to TRBJ2-7; 11 central bases correspond to TRBD2. The DNA sequence reads TGTGCCAGCAGCTTAGACGGGACTAGCGGTTTTCAGTACTTC. Its translation reads: CASSLDGTSGFQYF.